This entry describes one T cell receptor (beta chain). Authors' methods: Amplification of reference gene primers provided the estimated nucleated cell counts. Sequencing used immunoSEQ multiplex PCR; TCRdb keeps in-frame clones, though not all of them. V, J and clone size reflect that table, while D and trimming were determined from the DNA. The data show about 190,000 clones, with approximately 88% seen just once and around 4% held by the top ten. The data were obtained in a study of blood T cell repertoires in COVID-19. Study information: COVID-19 samples, acute and convalescent, were from the United States, Italy and Spain. T cells, B-cell-depleted T cells, or PBMCs provided the cDNA or gDNA that served as material.

The V segment lost 2 bases and the J segment 3 bases; nucleotides outside the gene matches: 0. CDR3 size: 12 residues. Germline V gene data show CDR1 as GTSNPN and CDR2 as SVGIG (reference sequence). This sequence originates from a woman under 40 with acute or convalescent COVID-19. The rearrangement links TRBV30 to TRBJ1-2; 7 bases agree with TRBD1. The sample taken for sequencing was peripheral blood. CDR3 DNA sequence: TGTGCCTGGAGTCAGGGGGACTATGGCTACACCTTC. This gives the protein CAWSQGDYGYTF. Full variable domain (remainder filled in from reference TRBV30 and TRBJ1-2): SQTIHQWPATLVQPVGSPLSLECTVEGTSNPNLYWYRQAAGRGLQLLFYSVGIGQISSEVPQNLSASRPQDRQFILSSKKLLLSDSGFYLCAWSQGDYGYTFGSGTRLTVV.